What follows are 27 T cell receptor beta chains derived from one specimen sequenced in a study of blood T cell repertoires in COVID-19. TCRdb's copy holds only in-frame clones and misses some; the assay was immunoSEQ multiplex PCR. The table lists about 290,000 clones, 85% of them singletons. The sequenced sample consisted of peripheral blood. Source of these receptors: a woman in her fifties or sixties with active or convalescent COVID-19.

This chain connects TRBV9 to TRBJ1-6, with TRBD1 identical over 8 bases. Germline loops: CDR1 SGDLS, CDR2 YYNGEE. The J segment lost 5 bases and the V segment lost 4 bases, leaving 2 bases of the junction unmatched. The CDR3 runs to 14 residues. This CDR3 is CASSLQGDNSPLHF. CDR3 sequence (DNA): TGTGCCAGCAGCTTACAGGGGGATAATTCACCCCTCCACTTT.

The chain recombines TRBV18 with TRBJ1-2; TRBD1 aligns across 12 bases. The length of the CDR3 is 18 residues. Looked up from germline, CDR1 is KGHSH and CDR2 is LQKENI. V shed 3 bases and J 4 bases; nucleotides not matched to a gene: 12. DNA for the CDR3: TGTGCCAGCTCACCTGGGCGGGACAGGGGGCTTGTACCCTATGGCTACACCTTC. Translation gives CASSPGRDRGLVPYGYTF.

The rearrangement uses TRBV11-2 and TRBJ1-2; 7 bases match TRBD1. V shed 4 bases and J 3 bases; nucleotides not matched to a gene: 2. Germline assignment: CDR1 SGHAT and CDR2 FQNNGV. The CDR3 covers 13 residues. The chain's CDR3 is CASSSTGDYGYTF. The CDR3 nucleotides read TGTGCCAGCAGCTCAACAGGGGACTATGGCTACACCTTC.

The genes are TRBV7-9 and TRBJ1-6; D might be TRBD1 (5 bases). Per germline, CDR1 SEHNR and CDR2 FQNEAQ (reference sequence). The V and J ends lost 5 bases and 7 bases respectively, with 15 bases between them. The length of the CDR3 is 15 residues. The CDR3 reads CASSPQEGMNSPLHF. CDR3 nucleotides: TGTGCCAGCAGCCCTCAGGAGGGGATGAATTCACCCCTCCACTTT. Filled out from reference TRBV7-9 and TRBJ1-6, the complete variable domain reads DTGVSQNPRHKITKRGQNVTFRCDPISEHNRLYWYRQTLGQGPEFLTYFQNEAQLEKSRLLSDRFSAERPKGSFSTLEIQRTEQGDSAMYLCASSPQEGMNSPLHFGNGTRLTVT.

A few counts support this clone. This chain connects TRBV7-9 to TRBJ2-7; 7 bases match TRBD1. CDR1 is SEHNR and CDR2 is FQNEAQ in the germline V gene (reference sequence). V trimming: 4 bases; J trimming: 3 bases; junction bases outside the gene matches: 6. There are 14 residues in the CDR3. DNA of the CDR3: TGTGCCAGCAGCTCAGACAGGGTGAGCTACGAGCAGTACTTC. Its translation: CASSSDRVSYEQYF. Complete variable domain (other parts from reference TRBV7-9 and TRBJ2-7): DTGVSQNPRHKITKRGQNVTFRCDPISEHNRLYWYRQTLGQGPEFLTYFQNEAQLEKSRLLSDRFSAERPKGSFSTLEIQRTEQGDSAMYLCASSSDRVSYEQYFGPGTRLTVT.

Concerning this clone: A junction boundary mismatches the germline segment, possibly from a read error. This CDR3 reads CASSVAGEETQYF. As DNA, the CDR3 is TGTGCCAGCAGCGTAGCAGGGGAAGAGACCCAGTACTTC. The J gene is TRBJ2-5, the V gene TRBV7-9; the D gene is possibly TRBD1 (6 bases). Per the germline V gene, CDR1 is SEHNR and CDR2 is FQNEAQ (reference sequence). The CDR3 spans 13 residues. The full variable domain, its missing parts supplied by reference TRBV7-9 and TRBJ2-5, is DTGVSQNPRHKITKRGQNVTFRCDPISEHNRLYWYRQTLGQGPEFLTYFQNEAQLEKSRLLSDRFSAERPKGSFSTLEIQRTEQGDSAMYLCASSVAGEETQYFGPGTRLLVL.

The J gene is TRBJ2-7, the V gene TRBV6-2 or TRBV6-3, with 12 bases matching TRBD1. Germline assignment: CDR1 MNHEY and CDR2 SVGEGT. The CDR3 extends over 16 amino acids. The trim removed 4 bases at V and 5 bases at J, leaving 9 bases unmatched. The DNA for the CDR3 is TGTGCCAGCAGTTCTTATACCGGGACAGGGGGCGACGAGCAGTACTTC. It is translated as CASSSYTGTGGDEQYF.

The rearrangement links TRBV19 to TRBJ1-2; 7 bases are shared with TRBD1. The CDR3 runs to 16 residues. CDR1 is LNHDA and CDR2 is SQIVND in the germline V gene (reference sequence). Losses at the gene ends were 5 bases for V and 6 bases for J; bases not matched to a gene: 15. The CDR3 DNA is TGTGCCAGTAGTCTGTACAGGGGTCGGCAATTCGATGGCTACACCTTC. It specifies CASSLYRGRQFDGYTF. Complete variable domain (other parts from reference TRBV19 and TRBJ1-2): DGGITQSPKYLFRKEGQNVTLSCEQNLNHDAMYWYRQDPGQGLRLIYYSQIVNDFQKGDIAEGYSVSREKKESFPLTVTSAQKNPTAFYLCASSLYRGRQFDGYTFGSGTRLTVV.

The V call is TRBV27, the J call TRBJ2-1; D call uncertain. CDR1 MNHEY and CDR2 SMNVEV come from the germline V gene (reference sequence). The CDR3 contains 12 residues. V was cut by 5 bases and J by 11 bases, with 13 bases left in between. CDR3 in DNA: TGTGCCAGCAGTCCTCCTTCAGGAAAGCAGTTCTTC. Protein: CASSPPSGKQFF.

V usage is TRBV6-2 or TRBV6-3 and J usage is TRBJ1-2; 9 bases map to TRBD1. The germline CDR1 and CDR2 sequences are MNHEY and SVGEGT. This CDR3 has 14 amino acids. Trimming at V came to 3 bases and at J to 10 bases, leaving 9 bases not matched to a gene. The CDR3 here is CASSYFRRTGDYTF. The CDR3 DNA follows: TGTGCCAGCAGTTATTTTAGACGGACAGGGGACTACACCTTC.

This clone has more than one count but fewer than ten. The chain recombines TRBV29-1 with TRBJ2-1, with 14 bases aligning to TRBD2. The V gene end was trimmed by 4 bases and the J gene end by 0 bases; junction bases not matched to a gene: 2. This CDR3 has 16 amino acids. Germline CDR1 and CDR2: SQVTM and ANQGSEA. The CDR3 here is CSVGGTSGSSYNEQFF. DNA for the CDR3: TGCAGCGTTGGAGGGACTAGCGGGAGCTCCTACAATGAGCAGTTCTTC.

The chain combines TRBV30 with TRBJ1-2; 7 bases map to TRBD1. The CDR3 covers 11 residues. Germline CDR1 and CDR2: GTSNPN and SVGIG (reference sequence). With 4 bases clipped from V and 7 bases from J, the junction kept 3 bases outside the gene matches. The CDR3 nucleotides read TGTGCCTGGACAGGGGGTACTGGCTACACCTTC. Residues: CAWTGGTGYTF.

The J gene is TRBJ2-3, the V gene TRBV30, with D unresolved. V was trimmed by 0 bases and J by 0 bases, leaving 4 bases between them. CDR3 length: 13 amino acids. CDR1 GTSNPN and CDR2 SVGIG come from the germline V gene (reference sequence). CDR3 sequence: CAWSVPSTDTQYF. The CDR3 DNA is TGTGCCTGGAGTGTTCCTAGCACAGATACGCAGTATTTT. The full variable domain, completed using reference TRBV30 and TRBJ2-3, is SQTIHQWPATLVQPVGSPLSLECTVEGTSNPNLYWYRQAAGRGLQLLFYSVGIGQISSEVPQNLSASRPQDRQFILSSKKLLLSDSGFYLCAWSVPSTDTQYFGPGTRLTVL.

The CDR3 sequence is CASSVLAGVKGSTDTQYF. CDR3 nucleotides: TGTGCCAGCAGTGTTCTAGCGGGAGTCAAAGGGAGCACAGATACGCAGTATTTT. The gene calls are TRBV6-1 and TRBJ2-3; TRBD2 matches at 10 bases. Trimming took 4 bases from V and 0 from J; bases not matched to a gene: 10. The CDR3 loop spans 18 amino acids. Germline loops: CDR1 MNHNS, CDR2 SASEGT.

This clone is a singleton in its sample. The CDR3 sequence is CASSRQMNTEAFF. The CDR3 DNA is TGCGCCAGCAGCCGGCAGATGAACACTGAAGCTTTCTTT. The V gene is TRBV4-1, the J gene TRBJ1-1; D is undetermined. CDR3 length equals 13 residues. Trimming stripped 4 bases from V and 0 bases from J, with 6 bases between. The germline gives CDR1 MGHRA, CDR2 YSYEKL.

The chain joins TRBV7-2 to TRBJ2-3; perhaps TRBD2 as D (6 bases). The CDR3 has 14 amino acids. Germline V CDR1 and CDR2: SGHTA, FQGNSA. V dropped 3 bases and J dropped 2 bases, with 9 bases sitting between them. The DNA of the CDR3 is TGTGCCAGCAGCTTGGGACTTAACACAGATACGCAGTATTTT. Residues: CASSLGLNTDTQYF.

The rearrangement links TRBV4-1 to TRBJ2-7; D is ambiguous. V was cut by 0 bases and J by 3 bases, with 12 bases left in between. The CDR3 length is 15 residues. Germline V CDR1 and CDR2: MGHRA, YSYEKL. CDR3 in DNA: TGCGCCAGCAGCCAAGATTTAGCCGGTATCTACGAGCAGTACTTC. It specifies CASSQDLAGIYEQYF.

CDR3 loop: CASSFPTSGFYNEQFF. CDR3 nucleotide sequence: TGTGCCAGCAGCTTCCCGACTAGCGGATTCTACAATGAGCAGTTCTTC. V usage is TRBV7-2 and J usage is TRBJ2-1; 9 bases align to TRBD2. Unmatched junction bases numbered 6, after V lost 3 bases and J lost 3 bases. CDR3 length: 16 amino acids. Per the germline V gene, CDR1 is SGHTA and CDR2 is FQGNSA. The variable domain in full, with the rest retrieved from reference TRBV7-2 and TRBJ2-1, is GAGVSQSPSNKVTEKGKDVELRCDPISGHTALYWYRQSLGQGLEFLIYFQGNSAPDKSGLPSDRFSAERTGGSVSTLTIQRTQQEDSAVYLCASSFPTSGFYNEQFFGPGTRLTVL.

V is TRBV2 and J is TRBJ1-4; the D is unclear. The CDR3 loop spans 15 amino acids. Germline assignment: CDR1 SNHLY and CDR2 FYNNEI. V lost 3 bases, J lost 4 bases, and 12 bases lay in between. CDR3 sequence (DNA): TGTGCCAGCAGTGAGAGGGCAGGCAGTAATGAAAAACTGTTTTTT. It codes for CASSERAGSNEKLFF.

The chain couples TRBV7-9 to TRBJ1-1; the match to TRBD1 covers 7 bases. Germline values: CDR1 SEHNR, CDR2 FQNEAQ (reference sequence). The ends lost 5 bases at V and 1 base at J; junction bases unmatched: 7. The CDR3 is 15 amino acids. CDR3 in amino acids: CASSGPGQPNTEAFF. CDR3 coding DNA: TGTGCCAGCAGCGGACCGGGACAGCCGAACACTGAAGCTTTCTTT. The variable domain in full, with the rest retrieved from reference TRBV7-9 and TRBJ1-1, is DTGVSQNPRHKITKRGQNVTFRCDPISEHNRLYWYRQTLGQGPEFLTYFQNEAQLEKSRLLSDRFSAERPKGSFSTLEIQRTEQGDSAMYLCASSGPGQPNTEAFFGQGTRLTVV.

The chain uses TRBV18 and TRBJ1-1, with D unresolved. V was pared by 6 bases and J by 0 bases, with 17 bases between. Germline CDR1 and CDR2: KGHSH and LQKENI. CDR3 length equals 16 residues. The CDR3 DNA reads TGTGCCAGCTCCCCCCCCGGACGGAGGTTGAACACTGAAGCTTTCTTT. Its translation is CASSPPGRRLNTEAFF.

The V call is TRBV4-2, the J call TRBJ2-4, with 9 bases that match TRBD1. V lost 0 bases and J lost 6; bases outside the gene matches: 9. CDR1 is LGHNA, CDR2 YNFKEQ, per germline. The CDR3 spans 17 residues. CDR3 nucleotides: TGTGCCAGCAGCCAAGATCTGGGACAGGGCGTCGGAAACATTCAGTACTTC. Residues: CASSQDLGQGVGNIQYF.

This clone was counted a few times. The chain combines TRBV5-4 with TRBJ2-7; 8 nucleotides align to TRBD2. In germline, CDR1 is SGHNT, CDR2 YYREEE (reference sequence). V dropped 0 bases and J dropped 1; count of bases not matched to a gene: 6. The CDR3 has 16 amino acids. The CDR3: CASSLARAGVSYEQYF. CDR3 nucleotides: TGTGCCAGCAGCTTGGCTAGAGCGGGAGTTTCCTACGAGCAGTACTTC. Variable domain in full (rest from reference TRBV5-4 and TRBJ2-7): ETGVTQSPTHLIKTRGQQVTLRCSSQSGHNTVSWYQQALGQGPQFIFQYYREEENGRGNFPPRFSGLQFPNYSSELNVNALELDDSALYLCASSLARAGVSYEQYFGPGTRLTVT.

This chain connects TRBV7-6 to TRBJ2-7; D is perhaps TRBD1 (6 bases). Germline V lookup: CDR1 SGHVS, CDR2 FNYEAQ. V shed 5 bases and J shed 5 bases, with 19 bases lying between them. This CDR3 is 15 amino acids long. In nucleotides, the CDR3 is TGTGCCAGCAGCACCCCTATGGGGGCCCATCACGAGCAGTACTTC. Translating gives CASSTPMGAHHEQYF.

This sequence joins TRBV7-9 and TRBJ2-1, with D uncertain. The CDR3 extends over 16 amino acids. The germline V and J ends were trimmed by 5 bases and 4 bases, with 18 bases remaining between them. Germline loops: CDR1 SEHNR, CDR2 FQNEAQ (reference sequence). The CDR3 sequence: CASSPPQVSYYNEQFF. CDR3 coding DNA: TGTGCCAGCAGCCCCCCGCAAGTCAGTTATTACAATGAGCAGTTCTTC.

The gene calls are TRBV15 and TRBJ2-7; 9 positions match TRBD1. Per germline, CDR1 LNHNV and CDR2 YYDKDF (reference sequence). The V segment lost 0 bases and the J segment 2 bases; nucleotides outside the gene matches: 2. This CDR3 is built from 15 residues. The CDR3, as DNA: TGTGCCACCAGCAGAGAACAGGGGGCACCCTACGAGCAGTACTTC. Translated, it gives CATSREQGAPYEQYF.

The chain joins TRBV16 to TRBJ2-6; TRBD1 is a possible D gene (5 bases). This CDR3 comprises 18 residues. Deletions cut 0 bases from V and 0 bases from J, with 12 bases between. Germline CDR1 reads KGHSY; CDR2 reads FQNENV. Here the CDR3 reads CASSQSSGFGSGANVLTF. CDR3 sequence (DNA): TGTGCCAGCAGCCAATCATCAGGGTTTGGCTCTGGGGCCAACGTCCTGACTTTC.